This T cell receptor beta chain is drawn from a study of CD8+ T cells in alopecia areata (dated by TCRdb to 2016 to 2018). Background for the entire study: Treated patients were enrolled in an open-label pilot trial of oral tofacitinib at 5 to 10 mg twice daily for moderate-to-severe alopecia areata. Patients received tofacitinib for 6 to 18 months and were then followed off drug for 6 months to check for delayed response and recurrence. Disease severity in treated patients was measured with the SALT score, which quantifies the percentage of affected scalp surface area. In both human patients and the C3H/HeJ mouse model, the study applied high-throughput TCRbeta sequencing to look at T cell clonal expansion in alopecia areata. In humans, TCRbeta sequencing was performed on scalp tissue and on sorted CD4+ and CD8+ peripheral blood T cells from healthy controls and from patients with patchy or totalis/universalis alopecia areata. Biopsies were taken from tofacitinib-treated patients at baseline and again at 4 and 24 weeks into treatment, and several of those patients also had a later scalp biopsy. Scalp clonality was compared among normal scalp (n=4), patchy alopecia areata scalp (n=8), and alopecia totalis/universalis scalp (n=8). RNA was obtained with the PAXgene miRNA kit for fixed scalp, the miRNeasy kit for PBMCs, and the RNeasy kit for mouse skin. immunoSEQ multiplex PCR using 35 Vbeta forward primers and 13 Jbeta reverse primers was used to amplify TCRbeta CDR3 regions. On the study overall, not on this receptor specifically: Compared with normal scalp, lesional scalp had higher clonality and more expanded CD8+ clones, particularly in alopecia totalis/universalis, a pattern that suggests antigenic drive. Because the treated cohort was small and had just a single nonresponder, larger studies are needed to establish links between baseline CD8+ expansion and response. Unlike mouse skin, which is dominated by gammadelta T cells, normal human skin has resident alphabeta T cells that are also sequenced, and this complicates analysis of the scalp TCR repertoire. Tofacitinib significantly decreased scalp clonality and the number of expanded CD8+ clones among the top 100 scalp clones. Shared TCR sequences between patients were less evident than in mice, which may be partly attributable to HLA diversity in the patient population. During tofacitinib treatment, many expanded lesional clones stuck around in both scalp and blood, and this persistence may partly explain why relapse happens after treatment is stopped.

The time point label for this specimen denotes: around 4 weeks on oral tofacitinib. The meaning of the sample's treatment or condition label: oral pan-JAK inhibitor, 5-10 mg twice daily. Lesional scalp punch biopsies and peripheral blood were collected from alopecia areata patients. After PBMCs were isolated by density centrifugation and stained for CD3, CD4 and CD8, a FACSAria was used to sort CD4+ and CD8+ T cells. For this clone: Which antigen it targets is not known. The record has no base qualities; no much larger clone is one base away.

From a lookup of the germline V gene, CDR1 and CDR2 are SGDLS and YYNGEE. Trimming costs V 0 bases and J 0 bases, and their ends lie 6 bases apart. Counted from cysteine to phenylalanine, this CDR3 has 14 amino acids. This entry keeps only the CDR3 DNA: 42 bases, framed from base 1. Receptor libraries were prepared by the immunoSEQ multiplex PCR assay. To provide template for TCR sequencing, every sample had RNA extracted and reverse transcribed into cDNA. SuperScript III was used to make first-strand cDNA, primed with a 2:1 mix of oligo-dT and random hexamers. A synthetic immune receptor repertoire was used to assess amplification bias, and residual bias was removed computationally. The published analysis was carried out like this. Raw reads were preprocessed to remove errors, and CDR3 was defined according to IMGT conventions as the region from the conserved cysteine to phenylalanine. Clonality was computed by normalizing Shannon entropy by log2 of the number of productive unique TCRs and subtracting the result from 1. Scalp TCRbeta sequences were cross-referenced with sorted blood CD4 and CD8 repertoires so that the CD4 or CD8 identity of scalp clones could be inferred. Sourced from immuneACCESS, this table was stored by TCRdb with only in-frame sequences that have V and J called. A share of the clones is absent; for the studies checked, an unresolved V gene accounts for under half, and the remainder has no known explanation. V and J calls and clone size are those listed in that table; D and trimming were worked out from the DNA. This sample is represented by 160,000 or so clones; roughly two thirds of them were singletons. 0.9% to 1% of the sample belongs to the ten largest clones.

The receptor comes from a human donor with alopecia areata. The rearranged segments are TRBV9 and TRBJ1-2, with no confident D gene call. Sequencing used CD4+ T cells sorted from blood, obtained at week 4, from a patient treated with tofacitinib. The nucleotide sequence reads as follows: TGTGCCAGCAGCGTAGGACTTTCTAACTATGGCTACACCTTC. Its amino acids are CASSVGLSNYGYTF.